This T cell receptor beta chain was identified during a study of T cell changes during pregnancy in multiple sclerosis. Sequencing used immunoSEQ multiplex PCR; TCRdb keeps in-frame clones, though not all of them. Seen here are some 100,000 clones, 85% to 95% observed once, and the top ten hold approximately 1.2%. In germline, CDR1 is KGHSH, CDR2 LQKENI. Trimming pared 2 bases from V and 9 bases from J, leaving 17 bases between. The CDR3 spans 16 residues. The rearrangement uses TRBV18 and TRBJ1-6, with a tentative D call TRBD1 (5 bases). Sample: peripheral blood, taken in the second trimester of pregnancy. This TCR derives from a female donor with multiple sclerosis, enrolled in a pregnancy study. The CDR3 DNA reads TGTGCCAGCTCACCAAAATGGCAGGGAATCGGTTCACCCCTCCACTTT. The encoded protein is CASSPKWQGIGSPLHF. The variable domain in full, completed from reference TRBV18 and TRBJ1-6, reads NAGVMQNPRHLVRRRGQEARLRCSPMKGHSHVYWYRQLPEEGLKFMVYLQKENIIDESGMPKERFSAEFPKEGPSILRIQQVVRGDSAAYFCASSPKWQGIGSPLHFGNGTRLTVT.